These 7 T cell receptor beta chains share one sample of origin, sequenced in a study of T cells after yellow fever vaccination. TCRdb itself ran the 5' RACE reads through MiXCR, one entry per CDR3 protein. Seen here are 300,000 to 400,000 distinct CDR3 sequences, roughly 8.7% observed once, and the top ten hold approximately 18%. Here the sequenced sample was PBMCs, taken on the day of the first yellow fever vaccination. These receptors came from a man aged 18 to 29 who received the YFV17D yellow fever vaccine.

The chain combines TRBV27 with TRBJ2-1; D is perhaps TRBD2 (5 bases). V lost 3 bases and J lost 9, with 12 bases in between. The CDR3 has 13 residues. Germline V CDR1 and CDR2: MNHEY, SMNVEV (reference sequence). CDR3 amino acids: CASSFPGIAEQFF. As DNA, the CDR3 is TGTGCCAGCAGTTTCCCCGGGATCGCTGAGCAGTTCTTC.

This chain links TRBV5-1 with TRBJ2-7, with D unclear. CDR1 and CDR2 from the germline V gene are SGHRS and YFSETQ. The CDR3 totals 13 residues. The V and J ends lost 0 bases and 7 bases respectively, with 11 bases between them. The CDR3 region has the DNA TGCGCCAGCAGCTTGGAACCGCTTAGGGAGCAGTACGTC. The encoded protein is CASSLEPLREQYV.

This clonotype was detected many times. J is TRBJ2-1 and V is TRBV5-1, with TRBD2 matching 11 bases. Germline V gene sequence: CDR1 SGHRS, CDR2 YFSETQ. V trimming: 0 bases; J trimming: 1 base; junction bases outside the gene matches: 6. The CDR3 covers 18 residues. The CDR3: CASSLDPPSGGSYNEQFF. The CDR3 nucleotides are TGCGCCAGCAGCTTGGACCCGCCTAGCGGGGGGTCCTACAATGAGCAGTTCTTC. The variable domain in full, with the rest retrieved from reference TRBV5-1 and TRBJ2-1, is KAGVTQTPRYLIKTRGQQVTLSCSPISGHRSVSWYQQTPGQGLQFLFEYFSETQRNKGNFPGRFSGRQFSNSRSEMNVSTLELGDSALYLCASSLDPPSGGSYNEQFFGPGTRLTVL.

The rearrangement joins TRBV5-1 to TRBJ2-7; 15 bases align to TRBD2. The CDR3 is 15 amino acids. V dropped 4 bases and J dropped 4; count of bases not matched to a gene: 3. The germline CDR1 and CDR2 sequences are SGHRS and YFSETQ. The CDR3 bases are TGCGCCAGCAGCCCTGGGACTAGCGGGGGGTACGAGCAGTACGTC. Translating it yields CASSPGTSGGYEQYV.

The gene calls are TRBV3-1 and TRBJ2-7; the D is unclear. Germline V CDR1 and CDR2: LGHDT, YNNKEL (reference sequence). This CDR3 is 13 amino acids long. Trimming removed 1 base from V and 1 base from J, with 5 bases in between. This chain's CDR3 is CASSQGPSYEQYV. CDR3 DNA sequence: TGTGCCAGCAGCCAAGGTCCTTCCTACGAGCAGTACGTC.

The sample holds many counts of this clonotype. The chain employs TRBV30 and TRBJ2-7; the D gene is possibly TRBD1 (6 bases). CDR3 length: 12 residues. The germline CDR1 and CDR2 sequences are GTSNPN and SVGIG (reference sequence). Trimming pared 0 bases from V and 4 bases from J, leaving 7 bases between. The CDR3 loop is CAWSVQGYEQYF. CDR3 bases: TGTGCCTGGAGTGTACAGGGATACGAGCAGTACTTC. Together with reference TRBV30 and TRBJ2-7, the CDR3 gives the full variable domain: SQTIHQWPATLVQPVGSPLSLECTVEGTSNPNLYWYRQAAGRGLQLLFYSVGIGQISSEVPQNLSASRPQDRQFILSSKKLLLSDSGFYLCAWSVQGYEQYFGPGTRLTVT.

This rearrangement joins TRBV3-1 to TRBJ2-5; TRBD1 aligns across 9 bases. This CDR3 comprises 15 residues. Germline V CDR1 and CDR2: LGHDT, YNNKEL (reference sequence). The ends lost 2 bases at V and 2 bases at J; junction bases unmatched: 3. CDR3 DNA: TGTGCCAGCAGCCAACTTGGACAGGGGCAAGAGACCCAGTACTTC. Its translation is CASSQLGQGQETQYF.